This T cell receptor (beta chain) was retrieved from a study of identical twins. Study outcomes and limitations: Among monozygotic twins, out-of-frame TCR alpha sharing exceeded what models predicted. Abundant cord blood beta clonotypes carried fewer insertions; memory repertoires showed none. Partly confounded zero-insertion analyses could result from invariant MAIT and iNKT cells.

Looked up from germline, CDR1 is SQVTM and CDR2 is ANQGSEA. Trimming left V 2 bases short and J 5 bases short, with 10 bases between. The CDR3 is made up of 13 amino acids. Points on this clonotype: Its target is not known. This clone may be a read error of a much larger clone one base away.

Each CDR3 protein gets one entry after TCRdb re-called the 5' RACE reads with MiXCR. There are a few hundred thousand distinct CDR3 sequences in the sample; approximately 18% occur only once, and about 12% lies in the top ten. The chain employs TRBV29-1 and TRBJ2-4, with D perhaps matching TRBD1 (5 bases). This clonotype was obtained from a man aged 50-60 years in good health. Sequenced input: naive T cells sorted from blood. In DNA form, the CDR3 reads TGCAGCGTTGAAAAGGGGCTGGAAAACATTCAGTACTTC. This encodes CSVEKGLENIQYF.